These 32 T cell receptor beta chains were sequenced from one sample in a study of T cell repertoires in cytomegalovirus infection. TCRdb re-derived calls from the reads in MiXCR, one entry per CDR3 protein. The sample yields under 300,000 distinct CDR3 sequences, 15% to 20% seen once. The specimen was CD8+ T cells from PBMCs. Source of these receptors: a human donor in good health (CMV status not recorded). Some clones in this sample may be carry-over from other donors' samples.

This clonotype showed up just a few times. As DNA, the CDR3 is TGTGCCAGCAGCCTTGGACAGTCTAATTCACCCCTCCACTTT. Translating gives CASSLGQSNSPLHF. The V and J genes are TRBV7-9 and TRBJ1-6; weak D call: TRBD1 (6 bases). V was trimmed by 5 bases and J by 6 bases, leaving 11 bases between them. Germline V gene sequence: CDR1 SEHNR, CDR2 FQNEAQ (reference sequence). CDR3 length: 14 amino acids. The full variable domain, with the rest looked up from reference TRBV7-9 and TRBJ1-6, is DTGVSQNPRHKITKRGQNVTFRCDPISEHNRLYWYRQTLGQGPEFLTYFQNEAQLEKSRLLSDRFSAERPKGSFSTLEIQRTEQGDSAMYLCASSLGQSNSPLHFGNGTRLTVT.

This clonotype has a count of ten or more. The rearrangement links TRBV12-3 or TRBV12-4 to TRBJ1-3; 9 nucleotides agree with TRBD1. The CDR3 spans 16 residues. After removal of 5 bases from V and 2 bases from J, the junction contained 7 bases not matched to a gene. CDR3 coding DNA: TGTGCCAGCAGTCCAAGGGACAGGGTTACTGGAAACACCATATATTTT. Translating gives CASSPRDRVTGNTIYF.

V usage is TRBV28 and J usage is TRBJ2-3; D possibly corresponds to TRBD2 (5 bases). The ends were cut back, 1 base at V and 1 base at J, with 15 bases in the middle. The length of the CDR3 is 17 residues. The V gene's germline CDR1 is MDHEN and CDR2 SYDVKM. CDR3 coding DNA: TGTGCCAGCAGTTTATCGGCGGGCCCGTCCGGCACAGATACGCAGTATTTT. As protein: CASSLSAGPSGTDTQYF.

The CDR3 loop is CASSIGTPNEQFF. The CDR3 region has the DNA TGTGCCAGTAGTATAGGGACTCCCAATGAGCAGTTCTTC. The V gene is TRBV19, the J gene TRBJ2-1, with a tentative D call TRBD2 (5 bases). The V and J ends lost 1 base and 6 bases respectively, with 7 bases between them. Germline CDR1 is LNHDA and CDR2 is SQIVND (reference sequence). This CDR3 is built from 13 residues. The full variable domain, rest sourced from reference TRBV19 and TRBJ2-1, is DGGITQSPKYLFRKEGQNVTLSCEQNLNHDAMYWYRQDPGQGLRLIYYSQIVNDFQKGDIAEGYSVSREKKESFPLTVTSAQKNPTAFYLCASSIGTPNEQFFGPGTRLTVL.

This clonotype was detected many times. The V and J genes are TRBV12-5 and TRBJ2-2; D is uncertain. The germline V gene has CDR1 LGHNT and CDR2 FRNRAP. CDR3 size: 14 residues. Trimming left V 0 bases short and J 5 bases short, with 7 bases between. The CDR3 DNA reads TGTGCTAGTGGTTTGGTTTTCCCTACCGGGGAGCTGTTTTTT. It specifies CASGLVFPTGELFF.

This clonotype was detected ten times or more. The chain is built from TRBV25-1 and TRBJ1-1, with 7 bases aligning to TRBD1. Germline trimming cut 6 bases from V and 0 bases from J; bases unmatched to any gene: 10. This CDR3 contains 16 residues. Germline loops: CDR1 MGHDK, CDR2 SYGVNS. CDR3 protein: CASSSSWTGMNTEAFF. The CDR3 bases are TGTGCCAGCAGCTCTTCATGGACAGGTATGAACACTGAAGCTTTCTTT. Full variable domain (rest looked up from reference TRBV25-1 and TRBJ1-1): EADIYQTPRYLVIGTGKKITLECSQTMGHDKMYWYQQDPGMELHLIHYSYGVNSTEKGDLSSESTVSRIRTEHFPLTLESARPSHTSQYLCASSSSWTGMNTEAFFGQGTRLTVV.

In this sample, this clonotype turned up many times. This chain connects TRBV6-1 to TRBJ2-7; TRBD1 agrees at 8 bases. V was pared by 6 bases and J by 2 bases, with 9 bases of the junction left unmatched. The CDR3 has 15 residues. CDR1 and CDR2 from the germline V gene are MNHNS and SASEGT. The CDR3 reads CASRGLTGEAYEQYF. DNA of the CDR3: TGTGCCAGCAGGGGGTTGACAGGGGAGGCCTACGAGCAGTACTTC.

This clonotype has a handful of counts. The chain recombines TRBV4-1 with TRBJ1-1, with D unclear. The CDR3 is 14 residues long. Germline V gene data show CDR1 as MGHRA and CDR2 as YSYEKL. V gave up 8 bases and J gave up 4 bases, with 17 bases separating them. This chain's CDR3 is CASLLEPWGTEAFF. The DNA for the CDR3 is TGCGCCAGCCTGTTGGAGCCCTGGGGCACTGAAGCTTTCTTT.

This clonotype was detected ten times or more. V is TRBV7-9 and J is TRBJ1-2, with D perhaps TRBD1 (5 bases). Germline values: CDR1 SEHNR, CDR2 FQNEAQ (reference sequence). The CDR3 is 16 amino acids. The V end lost 5 bases, the J end lost 2 bases, and 18 bases lay between the germline ends. In DNA form, the CDR3 reads TGTGCCAGCAGCCCCTCAGGGCAGTCCGTGAACTATGGCTACACCTTC. Protein sequence: CASSPSGQSVNYGYTF.

This chain uses TRBV11-2 with TRBJ1-1, with 7 bases matching TRBD1. Germline CDR1 and CDR2: SGHAT and FQNNGV. The CDR3 covers 15 residues. Trimming removed 3 bases from V and 10 bases from J; junction bases left unmatched: 14. This CDR3 is CASSFFDRANEGAFF. In nucleotides, the CDR3 is TGTGCCAGCAGCTTTTTCGACAGGGCTAATGAGGGAGCTTTCTTT. The whole variable domain, remainder taken from reference TRBV11-2 and TRBJ1-1, is EAGVAQSPRYKIIEKRQSVAFWCNPISGHATLYWYQQILGQGPKLLIQFQNNGVVDDSQLPKDRFSAERLKGVDSTLKIQPAKLEDSAVYLCASSFFDRANEGAFFGQGTRLTVV.

This clonotype has only a few counts. The chain couples TRBV2 to TRBJ1-3; D gene ambiguous. The CDR3 has 15 residues. V was cut by 9 bases and J by 3 bases, with 18 bases left in between. Germline values: CDR1 SNHLY, CDR2 FYNNEI. CDR3: CASLAGGNLGNTIYF. The CDR3 nucleotides read TGTGCCAGTCTTGCTGGAGGGAATCTTGGAAACACCATATATTTT.

This clonotype showed up many times. This chain connects TRBV7-9 to TRBJ2-7, with unresolved D. The germline CDR1 and CDR2 sequences are SEHNR and FQNEAQ (reference sequence). V was pared by 1 base and J by 5 bases, with 6 bases between. The CDR3 sequence is 12 residues long. CDR3 sequence reads: CASSLGFNEQYF. DNA for the CDR3: TGTGCCAGCAGCTTAGGATTTAACGAGCAGTACTTC.

This clonotype was detected many times. The chain carries TRBV28 and TRBJ2-5; D not certain. V shed 4 bases and J shed 3 bases, with 12 bases lying between them. Germline V lookup: CDR1 MDHEN, CDR2 SYDVKM. There are 14 residues in the CDR3. CDR3 sequence: CASSSLISEETQYF. The CDR3 nucleotides are TGTGCCAGCAGTTCCCTCATAAGCGAAGAGACCCAGTACTTC. The whole variable domain, remainder taken from reference TRBV28 and TRBJ2-5, is DVKVTQSSRYLVKRTGEKVFLECVQDMDHENMFWYRQDPGLGLRLIYFSYDVKMKEKGDIPEGYSVSREKKERFSLILESASTNQTSMYLCASSSLISEETQYFGPGTRLLVL.

This clonotype was found many times. The V gene is TRBV7-2, the J gene TRBJ2-2; 8 bases are a match to TRBD2. Germline V gene sequence: CDR1 SGHTA, CDR2 FQGNSA. J lost 4 bases, V lost 5 bases, and 6 bases had no gene match. There are 15 residues in the CDR3. The DNA of the CDR3 is TGTGCCAGCAGCCCCATGCGGGGGGCCACCGGGGAGCTGTTTTTT. Translated: CASSPMRGATGELFF.

CDR3 nucleotides: TGTGCCAGCAGTATATACAGGGGGCTTCGCGAGCAGTACTTC. Its protein product is CASSIYRGLREQYF. The chain carries TRBV27 and TRBJ2-7, with 9 positions matching TRBD1. Germline V gene sequence: CDR1 MNHEY, CDR2 SMNVEV (reference sequence). With 5 bases clipped from V and 6 bases from J, the junction kept 8 bases outside the gene matches. This CDR3 region has 14 residues.

Comments on this clonotype: It may be a read error: a sequence one base away is much more abundant. The gene calls are TRBV28 and TRBJ1-1; no definite D call. Germline CDR1 and CDR2: MDHEN and SYDVKM. V was clipped by 5 bases and J by 1 base, with 8 bases between them. The CDR3 has 13 amino acids. Written as DNA, the CDR3 is TGTGCCAGCAGTGTATACAGGAACACTGAAGCTTTCTTT. It is translated as CASSVYRNTEAFF.

This clonotype was counted once. The chain recombines TRBV6-6 with TRBJ2-3, with a possible D match to TRBD2 (6 bases). This CDR3 region has 14 residues. CDR1 MNHNY and CDR2 SVGAGI come from the germline V gene (reference sequence). V was pared by 0 bases and J by 4 bases, with 8 bases between. In nucleotides, the CDR3 is TGTGCCAGCAGTTACTCGACGGGGGCAGATACGCAGTATTTT. Translating it yields CASSYSTGADTQYF.

This clonotype was seen ten or more times. The V call is TRBV28, the J call TRBJ1-1; 7 positions match TRBD1. Germline trimming cut 5 bases from V and 12 bases from J; bases unmatched to any gene: 12. CDR3 length: 13 amino acids. Germline CDR1 reads MDHEN; CDR2 reads SYDVKM. The CDR3 nucleotides are TGTGCCAGCAGTGGGAGGGAGACAGGGAAGTCTTTCTTT. It translates to CASSGRETGKSFF.

The chain is built from TRBV20-1 and TRBJ1-5, with no clear D. Trimming removed 2 bases from V and 0 bases from J, with 11 bases in between. This CDR3 spans 15 amino acids. Germline-derived CDR1 and CDR2 are DFQATT and SNEGSKA (reference sequence). CDR3 loop: CSARNSGYSNQPQHF. The DNA for the CDR3 is TGCAGTGCTAGAAATTCTGGTTATAGCAATCAGCCCCAGCATTTT.

This clonotype was observed once. The rearrangement joins TRBV27 to TRBJ2-7; the match to TRBD2 covers 14 bases. The CDR3 runs to 16 residues. V was clipped by 8 bases and J by 0 bases; unmatched bases: 6. From germline, CDR1 is MNHEY and CDR2 SMNVEV (reference sequence). The CDR3 here is CASGRTSGGISYEQYF. The CDR3 nucleotides read TGTGCCAGCGGCCGGACTAGCGGGGGGATCTCCTACGAGCAGTACTTC.

This chain joins TRBV6-1 and TRBJ2-4; D is uncertain. This CDR3 comprises 13 residues. Between the trimmed V and J ends, which lost 2 bases and 7 bases, there was a span of 9 bases. Germline V gene lookup returns CDR1 MNHNS and CDR2 SASEGT. DNA for the CDR3: TGTGCCAGCAGTGAATCCCAGAGGAACATTCAGTACTTC. Its translation is CASSESQRNIQYF.

This clonotype was recorded at least ten times. The rearrangement links TRBV7-2 to TRBJ2-5, with D hard to call. The ends were cut back, 5 bases at V and 2 bases at J, with 12 bases in the middle. The CDR3 covers 14 residues. The germline gives CDR1 SGHTA, CDR2 FQGNSA. The CDR3 here is CASSPNLGQETQYF. Written as DNA, the CDR3 is TGTGCCAGCAGCCCGAATCTGGGACAAGAGACCCAGTACTTC.

This clonotype was seen repeatedly, ten times or more. The rearrangement joins TRBV12-3 or TRBV12-4 to TRBJ1-6; tentatively, D is TRBD1 (6 bases). CDR3 length: 14 residues. Deletions cut 6 bases from V and 10 bases from J, with 16 bases between. The CDR3 DNA reads as TGTGCCAGCAGGCCGGGCCCCGGGGGCTCACCCCTCCACTTT. It yields the protein CASRPGPGGSPLHF.

Here the CDR3 reads CSARGPGLAGFGSYNEQFF. CDR3 nucleotide sequence: TGCAGTGCTAGAGGACCCGGACTAGCGGGGTTCGGTTCCTACAATGAGCAGTTCTTC. V usage is TRBV20-1 and J usage is TRBJ2-1; 12 positions match TRBD2. Losses at the gene ends were 1 base for V and 1 base for J; bases not matched to a gene: 11. Germline CDR1 is DFQATT and CDR2 is SNEGSKA (reference sequence). This CDR3 spans 19 amino acids.

This chain links TRBV12-3 or TRBV12-4 with TRBJ2-3; possibly TRBD2 for D (5 bases). The CDR3 length is 18 residues. The V end was cut by 6 bases, the J end by 0 bases, with 22 bases between. Here the CDR3 reads CASSLSGPGFTSTDTQYF. The CDR3 DNA reads as TGTGCCAGCAGCTTAAGCGGACCGGGATTCACTAGCACAGATACGCAGTATTTT.

This clonotype appeared many times. This chain uses TRBV6-6 with TRBJ2-3, with D perhaps TRBD1 or TRBD2 (5 bases each). The CDR3 has 17 residues. V lost 0 bases, J lost 0 bases, and 13 bases lay in between. Germline assignment: CDR1 MNHNY and CDR2 SVGAGI (reference sequence). The CDR3 DNA follows: TGTGCCAGCAGTTACTCGGGGCTAGCAGCTAGCACAGATACGCAGTATTTT. Its translation is CASSYSGLAASTDTQYF.

The gene calls are TRBV6-2 or TRBV6-3 and TRBJ2-4, with TRBD2 as a possible D gene (5 bases). The germline CDR1 and CDR2 sequences are MNHEY and SVGEGT. The CDR3 has 14 residues. V lost 5 bases, J lost 1 base, and 9 bases lay in between. CDR3 amino acids: CASSPTGAKNIQYF. DNA for the CDR3: TGTGCCAGCAGTCCTACGGGGGCCAAAAACATTCAGTACTTC.

This clonotype was seen repeatedly, ten times or more. This chain uses TRBV6-1 with TRBJ2-7; 10 bases map to TRBD1. The V gene's germline CDR1 is MNHNS and CDR2 SASEGT. Trimming took 4 bases from V and 1 from J; bases not matched to a gene: 4. This CDR3 spans 15 amino acids. The CDR3 nucleotides read TGTGCCAGCAGTGGCCCGGGACAGGGGTCCTACGAGCAGTACTTC. It is translated as CASSGPGQGSYEQYF.

This clonotype has a count of ten or more. The rearrangement joins TRBV20-1 to TRBJ2-1; TRBD2 aligns across 9 bases. The CDR3 is 15 residues long. Germline V lookup: CDR1 DFQATT, CDR2 SNEGSKA (reference sequence). The V segment lost 5 bases and the J segment 4 bases; nucleotides outside the gene matches: 9. The CDR3 DNA sequence: TGCAGTGCTCTTACCGGGACTAGCTTTTACAATGAGCAGTTCTTC. Translated, it gives CSALTGTSFYNEQFF.

This clonotype was seen only a few times. The chain uses TRBV7-6 and TRBJ2-5; TRBD1 matches 7 bases. Germline V gene lookup returns CDR1 SGHVS and CDR2 FNYEAQ. The CDR3 is 15 residues long. Unmatched junction bases numbered 7, after V lost 5 bases and J lost 1 base. CDR3 in amino acids: CASSGRQGPQETQYF. CDR3 DNA sequence: TGTGCCAGCAGCGGGAGACAGGGCCCCCAAGAGACCCAGTACTTC.

The J gene is TRBJ2-5, the V gene TRBV7-2; TRBD2 matches at 15 bases. From germline, CDR1 is SGHTA and CDR2 FQGNSA. The CDR3 runs to 18 residues. Trimming took 1 base from V and 5 from J; bases not matched to a gene: 8. For the CDR3, the DNA is TGTGCCAGCAGCTTAGAAGGGCGAGGACTAGCGGGGGGGGAGACCCAGTACTTC. It specifies CASSLEGRGLAGGETQYF.

This clonotype was picked up many times. The chain has TRBV11-2 and TRBJ2-3; TRBD1 aligns across 10 bases. Germline lookup yields CDR1 SGHAT and CDR2 FQNNGV. V lost 0 bases, J lost 2 bases, and 5 bases stayed unmatched. This CDR3 has 17 amino acids. CDR3 amino acids: CASSLDGQGGYTDTQYF. CDR3 nucleotides: TGTGCCAGCAGCTTAGATGGACAGGGGGGATACACAGATACGCAGTATTTT.